This TCR beta chain is drawn from a study of OX40 agonist ivuxolimab in advanced cancers. This CDR3 has 16 residues. The germline V gene encodes CDR1 SGHRS and CDR2 YFSETQ. V was clipped by 4 bases and J by 6 bases, with 20 bases between them. Anyone with autoimmune disease history or systemic immunosuppression was excluded. Data came from immunoSEQ multiplex PCR; TCRdb stores just in-frame clones and leaves some out. This table holds some 54,000 clones, more than 75% found once. The chain is built from TRBV5-1 and TRBJ2-1; perhaps D is TRBD1 or TRBD2 (6 bases each). The source was CD4+ or CD8+ T cells sorted from blood, collected in a trial of the OX40 agonist ivuxolimab. The receptor's source is an adult with an advanced solid tumor such as melanoma, head and neck, liver or kidney cancer. CDR3 sequence reads: CASSIGTFQGGNEQFF. The CDR3 DNA follows: TGCGCCAGCAGCATAGGGACTTTTCAAGGGGGCAATGAGCAGTTCTTC.